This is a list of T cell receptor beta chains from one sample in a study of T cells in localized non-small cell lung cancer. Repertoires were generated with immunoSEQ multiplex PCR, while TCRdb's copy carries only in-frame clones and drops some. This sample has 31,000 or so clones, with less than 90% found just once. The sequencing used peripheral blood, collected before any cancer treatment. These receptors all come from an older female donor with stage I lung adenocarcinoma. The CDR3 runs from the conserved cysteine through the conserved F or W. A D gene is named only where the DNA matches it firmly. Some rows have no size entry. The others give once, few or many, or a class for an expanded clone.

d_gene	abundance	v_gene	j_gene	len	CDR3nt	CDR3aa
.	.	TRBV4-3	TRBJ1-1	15	TGCGCCAGCAGCCAAGGCTTCGGGGATGGCACTGAAGCTTTCTTT	CASSQGFGDGTEAFF
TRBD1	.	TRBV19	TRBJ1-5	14	TGTGCCAGTAGGGGACAGGGTTTGGTTCAGCCCCAGCATTTT	CASRGQGLVQPQHF
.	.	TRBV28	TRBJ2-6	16	TGTGCCAGCAGTTCCCCTGGGGTCTCTGGGGCCAACGTCCTGACTTTC	CASSSPGVSGANVLTF
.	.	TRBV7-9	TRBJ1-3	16	TGTGCCAGCAGCCCCCGACAGGCCAGCTCTGGAAACACCATATATTTT	CASSPRQASSGNTIYF
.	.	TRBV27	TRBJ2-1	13	TGTGCCAGCAGTTCTTATCCGACCTGGGAGCAGTTCTTC	CASSSYPTWEQFF
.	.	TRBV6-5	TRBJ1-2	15	TGTGCCAGCAGTTACTCGAGGACGGCCGTTTATGGCTACACCTTC	CASSYSRTAVYGYTF
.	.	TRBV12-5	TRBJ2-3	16	TGTGCTAGTGGTTCTGCAGCCGGGACTCTGGCAGATACGCAGTATTTT	CASGSAAGTLADTQYF
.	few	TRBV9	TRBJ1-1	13	TGTGCCAGCAGCGTAGAAGGGAACACTGAAGCTTTCTTT	CASSVEGNTEAFF
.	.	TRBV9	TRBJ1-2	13	TGTGCCAGCAGCCGCCAGGGAGGTAGTGGCTACACCTTC	CASSRQGGSGYTF
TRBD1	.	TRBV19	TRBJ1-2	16	TGTGCCAGTAGTATCGCCACAGGGGTTAGGGCCTATGGCTACACCTTC	CASSIATGVRAYGYTF